The 17 T cell receptor beta chains reported below all come from one sample, sequenced in a study of blood T cell repertoires in COVID-19. TCRdb keeps only in-frame clones here, not all; method: immunoSEQ multiplex PCR. Found here are roughly 200,000 clones, about 85% of them singletons; the top ten hold 18%. Sequenced sample: peripheral blood. These receptors all stem from a person aged 70 to 85 with COVID-19, enrolled during active disease.

This clone was recorded only once. V and J are TRBV25-1 and TRBJ1-4; D is unclear. The ends were cut back, 4 bases at V and 0 bases at J, with 6 bases in the middle. The CDR3 has 14 residues. CDR1 is MGHDK, CDR2 SYGVNS, per germline. The CDR3 DNA reads as TGTGCCAGCAGTGCGGGAGCAACTAATGAAAAACTGTTTTTT. Translation gives CASSAGATNEKLFF.

DNA of the CDR3: TGTGCCAGCAGCTTCCTCCTCTCCTACGAGCAGTACTTC. It specifies CASSFLLSYEQYF. The J gene is TRBJ2-7, the V gene TRBV13, with no clear D. Germline CDR1 PRHDT, CDR2 FYEKMQ (reference sequence). V was shortened by 3 bases and J by 0 bases, with 6 bases between the two germline ends. This CDR3 region has 13 residues.

This chain joins TRBV7-8 and TRBJ2-1; possibly TRBD2 for D (6 bases). The CDR3 consists of 14 residues. Trimming stripped 0 bases from V and 9 bases from J, with 12 bases between. Per germline, CDR1 SGHVS and CDR2 FQNEAQ. Written as DNA, the CDR3 is TGTGCCAGCAGCTTAGCGCCGACTAGTGGTGAGCAGTTCTTC. Protein: CASSLAPTSGEQFF.

The chain links TRBV28 to TRBJ2-1, with D possibly being TRBD1 (5 bases). The CDR3 length is 16 residues. The germline CDR1 and CDR2 sequences are MDHEN and SYDVKM. V was pared by 5 bases and J by 3 bases, with 17 bases between. In nucleotides, the CDR3 is TGTGCCAGCAGTGCCCGACTCCCCAGGGTCTACAATGAGCAGTTCTTC. Translation: CASSARLPRVYNEQFF.

This clone showed up just once. The J gene is TRBJ2-1, the V gene TRBV4-1; tentative D call: TRBD1 (6 bases). Trimming shortened V by 0 bases and J by 0 bases, and 12 bases separated the two germline ends. The CDR3 length is 17 residues. Looked up from germline, CDR1 is MGHRA and CDR2 is YSYEKL. CDR3: CASSQDSGTLSYNEQFF. For the CDR3, the DNA is TGCGCCAGCAGCCAAGATTCCGGGACACTCTCCTACAATGAGCAGTTCTTC.

This chain connects TRBV5-1 to TRBJ2-1; D remains unclear. This CDR3 is built from 12 residues. Per germline, CDR1 SGHRS and CDR2 YFSETQ. The germline V and J ends were trimmed by 1 base and 7 bases, with 6 bases remaining between them. The CDR3 region is CASSLTRNEQFF. CDR3 nucleotides: TGCGCCAGCAGCTTGACGCGGAATGAGCAGTTCTTC.

This clone was picked up a small number of times. V is TRBV5-1 and J is TRBJ2-7, with a possible D match to TRBD2 (5 bases). The CDR3 spans 16 residues. Germline V gives CDR1 SGHRS, CDR2 YFSETQ. V was clipped by 0 bases and J by 3 bases, with 16 bases between them. The CDR3, as DNA: TGCGCCAGCAGCTTGGCGGGGAGCGTAGACGGCTACGAGCAGTACTTC. Translation gives CASSLAGSVDGYEQYF.

The gene calls are TRBV29-1 and TRBJ2-5, with 9 bases identical to TRBD1. J was trimmed by 2 bases and V by 6 bases; bases with no gene match: 1. The CDR3 extends over 12 amino acids. Germline-derived CDR1 and CDR2 are SQVTM and ANQGSEA. The CDR3 sequence is CSVGQGQETQYF. The CDR3 bases are TGCAGCGTCGGACAGGGGCAAGAGACCCAGTACTTC.

The chain carries TRBV7-2 and TRBJ1-2; 7 bases fit TRBD1. The V and J ends lost 5 bases and 7 bases, in that order; junction bases with no gene match: 13. The germline gives CDR1 SGHTA, CDR2 FQGNSA. The CDR3 has 15 amino acids. In DNA, the CDR3 is TGTGCCAGCAGCCCCCGGGCAGGGGGAGTTGGTGGCTACACCTTC. Protein sequence: CASSPRAGGVGGYTF. Combining the CDR3 with reference TRBV7-2 and TRBJ1-2 gives the whole variable domain GAGVSQSPSNKVTEKGKDVELRCDPISGHTALYWYRQSLGQGLEFLIYFQGNSAPDKSGLPSDRFSAERTGGSVSTLTIQRTQQEDSAVYLCASSPRAGGVGGYTFGSGTRLTVV.

The V gene is TRBV6-6, the J gene TRBJ2-6, with TRBD1 as a possible D gene (5 bases). In germline, CDR1 is MNHNY, CDR2 SVGAGI (reference sequence). This CDR3 spans 16 amino acids. V shed 4 bases and J shed 0 bases, with 10 bases lying between them. The CDR3 sequence: CASSSPGNSGANVLTF. CDR3 DNA: TGTGCCAGCAGTTCGCCAGGGAACTCTGGGGCCAACGTCCTGACTTTC.

This clone has more than one count but fewer than ten. This rearrangement joins TRBV7-2 to TRBJ2-1, with D tentatively TRBD2 (5 bases). The germline V and J ends were trimmed by 6 bases and 8 bases, with 14 bases remaining between them. This CDR3 has 13 residues. Germline CDR1 reads SGHTA; CDR2 reads FQGNSA. The CDR3 sequence is CASRQGVGDEQFF. The CDR3 DNA reads as TGTGCCAGCAGGCAAGGCGTCGGGGATGAGCAGTTCTTC.

The chain links TRBV27 to TRBJ1-6; tentatively, D is TRBD1 (5 bases). The V end lost 2 bases, the J end lost 7 bases, and 9 bases lay between the germline ends. The CDR3 length is 14 residues. CDR1 and CDR2 from the germline V gene are MNHEY and SMNVEV (reference sequence). CDR3: CASSLMAGNSPLHF. The CDR3 DNA sequence: TGTGCCAGCAGTTTAATGGCAGGGAATTCACCCCTCCACTTT.

The rearrangement uses TRBV5-1 and TRBJ1-3; maybe TRBD1 (5 bases). V lost 1 base and J lost 0, with 11 bases in between. Germline V gives CDR1 SGHRS, CDR2 YFSETQ. CDR3 length equals 16 residues. CDR3 coding DNA: TGCGCCAGCAGCTTGCAGGTCGGGGGCTCTGGAAACACCATATATTTT. This sequence encodes CASSLQVGGSGNTIYF.

A few counts support this clone. The V and J genes are TRBV20-1 and TRBJ2-5; 8 bases align to TRBD2. The CDR3 is made up of 18 amino acids. Germline V gives CDR1 DFQATT, CDR2 SNEGSKA (reference sequence). The V and J ends lost 3 bases and 0 bases, in that order; junction bases with no gene match: 15. Here the CDR3 DNA reads TGCAGTGCTAGTCAAGACAGACTAGCGCTACTGTACCAAGAGACCCAGTACTTC. This gives the protein CSASQDRLALLYQETQYF.

V gene TRBV6-5 combines with J gene TRBJ2-3, with 9 nucleotides matching TRBD2. V lost 0 bases to trimming and J lost 11 bases; unmatched junction nucleotides: 3. Germline lookup yields CDR1 MNHEY and CDR2 SVGAGI. CDR3 size: 13 residues. This CDR3 reads CASSYSSGGRQYF. The CDR3 DNA sequence: TGTGCCAGCAGTTACTCCAGCGGGGGGAGGCAGTATTTT.

This clone was recorded only once. V is TRBV7-2 and J is TRBJ1-2; the D is unclear. Trimming removed 5 bases from V and 8 bases from J, with 15 bases in between. CDR3 length: 13 amino acids. The germline gives CDR1 SGHTA, CDR2 FQGNSA. The CDR3 loop is CASSPPGLFGYTF. CDR3 nucleotide sequence: TGTGCCAGCAGCCCTCCAGGACTTTTCGGCTACACCTTC. Filled out from reference TRBV7-2 and TRBJ1-2, the complete variable domain reads GAGVSQSPSNKVTEKGKDVELRCDPISGHTALYWYRQSLGQGLEFLIYFQGNSAPDKSGLPSDRFSAERTGGSVSTLTIQRTQQEDSAVYLCASSPPGLFGYTFGSGTRLTVV.

CDR3 DNA sequence: TGTGCCAGCAGTCTACAAGAGACCCAGTACTTC. Protein product: CASSLQETQYF. J is TRBJ2-5 and V is TRBV28; no clear D gene. CDR1 MDHEN and CDR2 SYDVKM come from the germline V gene. The V gene lost 5 bases and the J gene lost 2 bases, with 3 bases spanning the gap. CDR3 length equals 11 residues.